This T cell receptor beta chain was observed in a study of OX40 agonist ivuxolimab in advanced cancers. Broader study findings: More expanded clones were found, on average, in CD8+ than in CD4+ T cells.

To note about this clone: Its antigen remains unknown.

TCRdb keeps only in-frame clones here, not all; method: immunoSEQ multiplex PCR. The sample yields about 55,000 clones, around 88% seen once. The germline V gene has CDR1 MDHEN and CDR2 SYDVKM. The CDR3 runs 18 residues. The V gene lost 6 bases and the J gene lost 0 bases, with 18 bases spanning the gap. Blood got drawn at baseline, again on cycle 4 day 1, and then on cycle 7 day 1. Sequencing was performed on CD4+ or CD8+ T cells sorted from blood, taken in a trial of the OX40 agonist ivuxolimab. This TCR was sampled from an adult with an advanced solid tumor such as melanoma, head and neck, liver or kidney cancer. The chain carries TRBV28 and TRBJ1-6, with a tentative D call TRBD1 (6 bases). Here the CDR3 reads CASRDPSGQGSYNSPLHF. CDR3 bases: TGTGCCAGCAGGGACCCATCGGGACAAGGCTCCTATAATTCACCCCTCCACTTT. Together with reference TRBV28 and TRBJ1-6, the CDR3 gives the full variable domain: DVKVTQSSRYLVKRTGEKVFLECVQDMDHENMFWYRQDPGLGLRLIYFSYDVKMKEKGDIPEGYSVSREKKERFSLILESASTNQTSMYLCASRDPSGQGSYNSPLHFGNGTRLTVT.